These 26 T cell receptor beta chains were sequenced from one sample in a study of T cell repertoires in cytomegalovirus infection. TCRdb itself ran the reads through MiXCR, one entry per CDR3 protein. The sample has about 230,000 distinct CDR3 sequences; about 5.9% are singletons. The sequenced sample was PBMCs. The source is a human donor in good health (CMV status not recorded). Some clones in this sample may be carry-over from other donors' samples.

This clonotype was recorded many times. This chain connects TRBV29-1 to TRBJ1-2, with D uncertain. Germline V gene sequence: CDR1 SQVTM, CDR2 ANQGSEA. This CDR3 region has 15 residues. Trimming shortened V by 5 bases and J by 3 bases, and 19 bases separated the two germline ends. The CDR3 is CSVHQPDWRYYGYTF. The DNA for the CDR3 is TGCAGCGTTCACCAACCGGACTGGCGCTACTATGGCTACACCTTC.

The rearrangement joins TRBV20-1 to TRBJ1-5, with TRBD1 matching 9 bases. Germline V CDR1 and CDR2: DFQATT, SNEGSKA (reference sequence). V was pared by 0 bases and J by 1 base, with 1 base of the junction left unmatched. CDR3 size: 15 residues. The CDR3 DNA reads TGCAGTGCTAGAGAGACAGGGGGAAGCAATCAGCCCCAGCATTTT. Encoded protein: CSARETGGSNQPQHF.

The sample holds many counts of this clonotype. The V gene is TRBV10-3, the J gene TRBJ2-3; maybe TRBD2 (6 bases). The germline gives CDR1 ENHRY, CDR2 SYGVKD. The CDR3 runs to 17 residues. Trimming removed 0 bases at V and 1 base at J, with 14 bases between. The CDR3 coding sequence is TGTGCCATCAGTGAGTCGGGGGGTGGCGGGGGCACAGATACGCAGTATTTT. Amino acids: CAISESGGGGGTDTQYF.

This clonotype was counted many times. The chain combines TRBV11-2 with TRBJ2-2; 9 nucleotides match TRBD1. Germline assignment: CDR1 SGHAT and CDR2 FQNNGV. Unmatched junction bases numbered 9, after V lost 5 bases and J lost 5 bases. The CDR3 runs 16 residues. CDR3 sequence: CASSPHRGRKTGELFF. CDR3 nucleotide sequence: TGTGCCAGCAGCCCACACAGGGGGCGAAAAACCGGGGAGCTGTTTTTT.

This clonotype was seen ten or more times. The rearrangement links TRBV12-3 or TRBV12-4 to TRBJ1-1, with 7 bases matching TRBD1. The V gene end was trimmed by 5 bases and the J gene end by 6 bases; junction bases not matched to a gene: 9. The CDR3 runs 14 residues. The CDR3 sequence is CASSSHDRDAEAFF. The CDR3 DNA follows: TGTGCCAGCAGTAGTCACGACAGGGACGCTGAAGCTTTCTTT.

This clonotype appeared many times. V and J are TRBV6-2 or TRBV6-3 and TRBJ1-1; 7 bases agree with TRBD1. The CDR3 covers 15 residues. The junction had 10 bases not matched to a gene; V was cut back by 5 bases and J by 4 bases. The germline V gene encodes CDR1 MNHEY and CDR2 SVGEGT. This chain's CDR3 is CASSRLQGRTTEAFF. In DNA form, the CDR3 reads TGTGCCAGCAGTCGATTACAGGGGAGAACCACTGAAGCTTTCTTT.

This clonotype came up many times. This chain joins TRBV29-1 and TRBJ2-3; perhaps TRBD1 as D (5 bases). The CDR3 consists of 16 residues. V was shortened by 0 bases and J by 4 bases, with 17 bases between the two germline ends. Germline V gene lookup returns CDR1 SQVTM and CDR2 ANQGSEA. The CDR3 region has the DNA TGCAGCGTTGAAGATTGGCAGGGCGGCTTCGCAGATACGCAGTATTTT. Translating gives CSVEDWQGGFADTQYF.

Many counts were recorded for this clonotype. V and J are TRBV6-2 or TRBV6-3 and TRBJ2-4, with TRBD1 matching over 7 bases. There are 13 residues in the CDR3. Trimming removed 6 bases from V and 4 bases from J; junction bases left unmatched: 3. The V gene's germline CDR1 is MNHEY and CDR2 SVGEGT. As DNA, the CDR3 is TGTGCCAGCAGGGGGACAGCAAAAAACATTCAGTACTTC. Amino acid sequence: CASRGTAKNIQYF.

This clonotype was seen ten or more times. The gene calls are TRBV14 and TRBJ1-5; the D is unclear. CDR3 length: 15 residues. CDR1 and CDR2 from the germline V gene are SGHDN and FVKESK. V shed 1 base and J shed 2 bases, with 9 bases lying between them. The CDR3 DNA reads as TGTGCCAGCAGCCAAGGGGGAGTTGGCAATCAGCCCCAGCATTTT. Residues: CASSQGGVGNQPQHF.

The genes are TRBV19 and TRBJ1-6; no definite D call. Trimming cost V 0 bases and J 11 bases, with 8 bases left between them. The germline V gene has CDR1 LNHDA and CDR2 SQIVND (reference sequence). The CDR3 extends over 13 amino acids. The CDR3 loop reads CASSIEGLPPLHF. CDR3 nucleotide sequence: TGTGCCAGTAGTATAGAGGGGTTGCCACCCCTCCACTTT.

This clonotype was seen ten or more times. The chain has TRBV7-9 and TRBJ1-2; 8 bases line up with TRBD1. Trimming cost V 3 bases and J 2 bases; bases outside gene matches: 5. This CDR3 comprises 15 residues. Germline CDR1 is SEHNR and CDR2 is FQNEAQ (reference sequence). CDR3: CASSLGQGANYGYTF. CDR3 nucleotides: TGTGCCAGCAGCTTGGGCCAGGGGGCGAACTATGGCTACACCTTC.

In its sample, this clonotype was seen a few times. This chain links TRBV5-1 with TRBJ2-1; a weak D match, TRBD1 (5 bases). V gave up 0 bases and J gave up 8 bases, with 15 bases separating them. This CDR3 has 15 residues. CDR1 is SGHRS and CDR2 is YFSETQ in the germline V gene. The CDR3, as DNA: TGCGCCAGCAGCTTGGCAGGGCATCGGAGCGATGAGCAGTTCTTC. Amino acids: CASSLAGHRSDEQFF.

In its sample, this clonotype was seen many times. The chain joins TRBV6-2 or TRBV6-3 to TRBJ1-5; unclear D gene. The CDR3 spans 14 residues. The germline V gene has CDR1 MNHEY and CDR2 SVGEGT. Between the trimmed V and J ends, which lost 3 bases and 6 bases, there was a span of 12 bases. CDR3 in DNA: TGTGCCAGCAGTTATTCCGGTTCTCCTCAGCCCCAGCATTTT. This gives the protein CASSYSGSPQPQHF.

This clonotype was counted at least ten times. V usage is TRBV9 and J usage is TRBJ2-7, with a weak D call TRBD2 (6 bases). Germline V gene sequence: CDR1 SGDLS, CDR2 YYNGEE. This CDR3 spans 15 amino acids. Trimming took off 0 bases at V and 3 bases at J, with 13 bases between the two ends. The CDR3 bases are TGTGCCAGCAGCGTAGCTCCCTCCGGGAGCTACGAGCAGTACTTC. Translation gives CASSVAPSGSYEQYF.

The CDR3 DNA follows: TGTGCCAGCTCACCCTCGGGGGTTAAAGGCTATGGCTACACCTTC. Its protein product is CASSPSGVKGYGYTF. The chain couples TRBV18 to TRBJ1-2, with a weak D call TRBD1 (5 bases). CDR3 size: 15 residues. Germline values: CDR1 KGHSH, CDR2 LQKENI. Trimming removed 3 bases at V and 4 bases at J, with 15 bases between.

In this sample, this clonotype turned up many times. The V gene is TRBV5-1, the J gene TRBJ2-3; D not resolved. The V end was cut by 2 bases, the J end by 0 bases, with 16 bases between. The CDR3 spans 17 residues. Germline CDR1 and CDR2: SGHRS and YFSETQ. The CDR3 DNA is TGCGCCAGCAGCTTCTCGTTTCGTAGAGGTAGCACAGATACGCAGTATTTT. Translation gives CASSFSFRRGSTDTQYF. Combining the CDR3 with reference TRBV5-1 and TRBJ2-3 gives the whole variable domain KAGVTQTPRYLIKTRGQQVTLSCSPISGHRSVSWYQQTPGQGLQFLFEYFSETQRNKGNFPGRFSGRQFSNSRSEMNVSTLELGDSALYLCASSFSFRRGSTDTQYFGPGTRLTVL.

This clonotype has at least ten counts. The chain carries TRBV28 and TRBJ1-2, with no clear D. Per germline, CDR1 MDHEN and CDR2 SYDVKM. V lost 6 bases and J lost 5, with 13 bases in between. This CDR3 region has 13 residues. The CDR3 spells CASRTTRIYGYTF. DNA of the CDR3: TGTGCCAGCAGGACCACACGCATTTATGGCTACACCTTC.

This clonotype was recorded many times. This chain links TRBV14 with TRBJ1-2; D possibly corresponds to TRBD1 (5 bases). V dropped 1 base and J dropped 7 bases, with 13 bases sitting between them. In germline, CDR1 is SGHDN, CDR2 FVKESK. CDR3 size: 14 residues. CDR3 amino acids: CASSQVEEGVGYTF. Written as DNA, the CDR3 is TGTGCCAGCAGCCAAGTGGAAGAAGGGGTTGGCTACACCTTC.

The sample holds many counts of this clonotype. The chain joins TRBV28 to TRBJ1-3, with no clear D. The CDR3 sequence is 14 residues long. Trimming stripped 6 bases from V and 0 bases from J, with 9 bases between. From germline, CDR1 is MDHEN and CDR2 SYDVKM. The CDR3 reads CASRVWSSGNTIYF. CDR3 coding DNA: TGTGCCAGCAGAGTCTGGAGCTCTGGAAACACCATATATTTT.

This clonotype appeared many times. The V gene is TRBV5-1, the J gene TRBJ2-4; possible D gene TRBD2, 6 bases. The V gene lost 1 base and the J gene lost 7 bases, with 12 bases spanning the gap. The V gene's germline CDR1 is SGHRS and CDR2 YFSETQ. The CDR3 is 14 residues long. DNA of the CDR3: TGCGCCAGCAGCTTGATCCCGGGGGATAACATTCAGTACTTC. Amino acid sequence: CASSLIPGDNIQYF.

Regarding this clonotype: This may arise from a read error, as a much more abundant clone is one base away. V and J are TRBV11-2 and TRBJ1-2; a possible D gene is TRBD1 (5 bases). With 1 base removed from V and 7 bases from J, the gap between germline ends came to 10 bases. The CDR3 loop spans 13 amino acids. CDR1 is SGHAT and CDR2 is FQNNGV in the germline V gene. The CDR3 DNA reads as TGTGCCAGCAGCTTAGGAAAGGGGCTTGGCTACACCTTC. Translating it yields CASSLGKGLGYTF. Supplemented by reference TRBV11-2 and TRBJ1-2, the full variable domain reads EAGVAQSPRYKIIEKRQSVAFWCNPISGHATLYWYQQILGQGPKLLIQFQNNGVVDDSQLPKDRFSAERLKGVDSTLKIQPAKLEDSAVYLCASSLGKGLGYTFGSGTRLTVV.

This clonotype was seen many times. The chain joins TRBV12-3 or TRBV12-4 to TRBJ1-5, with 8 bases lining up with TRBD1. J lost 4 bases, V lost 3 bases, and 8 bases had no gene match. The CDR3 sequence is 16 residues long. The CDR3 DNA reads TGTGCCAGCAGTTTGTCCGGGACAGGCCCGAATCAGCCCCAGCATTTT. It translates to CASSLSGTGPNQPQHF.

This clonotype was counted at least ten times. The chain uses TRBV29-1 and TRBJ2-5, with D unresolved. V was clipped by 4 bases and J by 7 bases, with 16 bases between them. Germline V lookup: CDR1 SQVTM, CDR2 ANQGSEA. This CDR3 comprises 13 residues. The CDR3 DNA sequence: TGCAGCGTTGTGGTGGGTAGGGCTAGGACCCAGTACTTC. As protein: CSVVVGRARTQYF.

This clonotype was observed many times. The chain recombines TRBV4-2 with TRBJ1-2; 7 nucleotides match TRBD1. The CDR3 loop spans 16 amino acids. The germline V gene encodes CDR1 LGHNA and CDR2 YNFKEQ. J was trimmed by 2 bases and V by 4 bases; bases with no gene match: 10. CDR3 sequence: CASSPERTGGNYGYTF. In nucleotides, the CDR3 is TGTGCCAGCAGCCCCGAAAGGACAGGCGGAAACTATGGCTACACCTTC.

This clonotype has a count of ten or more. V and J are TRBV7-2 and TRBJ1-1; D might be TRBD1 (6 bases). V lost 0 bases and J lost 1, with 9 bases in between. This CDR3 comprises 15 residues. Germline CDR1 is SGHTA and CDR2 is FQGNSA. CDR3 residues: CASSLALGANTEAFF. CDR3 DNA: TGTGCCAGCAGCTTAGCCTTGGGGGCGAACACTGAAGCTTTCTTT.

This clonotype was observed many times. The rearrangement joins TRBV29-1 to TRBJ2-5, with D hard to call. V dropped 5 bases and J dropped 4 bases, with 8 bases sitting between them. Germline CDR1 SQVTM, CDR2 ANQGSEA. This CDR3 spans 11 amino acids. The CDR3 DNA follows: TGCAGCGTTAAGTCAGGAGAGACCCAGTACTTC. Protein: CSVKSGETQYF.